The 23 T cell receptor beta chains presented below share a single source sample, sequenced in a study of T-cell memory formation after mild COVID-19. TCRdb reprocessed the 5' RACE reads via MiXCR and lists one record per CDR3 protein. This repertoire shows some 62,000 distinct CDR3 sequences, 9.3% found once; its top ten account for 1% to 1.4%. Sequencing used PBMCs or a T cell subset sorted from them (not recorded which). All receptors come from a man between 18 and 29 years old who had mild COVID-19 (a few samples of this study predate the infection). Cell type and time point are not known.

The table lists this clonotype with a few counts. CDR3 loop: CASSLPLAGDFGELFF. CDR3 bases: TGCGCCAGCAGCTTGCCCCTAGCGGGGGACTTCGGGGAGCTGTTTTTT. The chain uses TRBV5-1 and TRBJ2-2; 10 nucleotides align to TRBD2. CDR3 size: 16 residues. Germline CDR1 reads SGHRS; CDR2 reads YFSETQ. V lost 1 base to trimming and J lost 7 bases; unmatched junction nucleotides: 7.

The rearrangement links TRBV18 to TRBJ2-7, with D hard to call. The germline V gene has CDR1 KGHSH and CDR2 LQKENI. The CDR3 totals 13 residues. Trimming stripped 3 bases from V and 7 bases from J, with 13 bases between. The CDR3 is CASSPDGFQEQYF. CDR3 in DNA: TGTGCCAGCTCACCCGATGGGTTCCAGGAGCAGTACTTC.

This chain connects TRBV6-2 or TRBV6-3 to TRBJ2-1, with D unclear. The CDR3 has 15 amino acids. Germline CDR1 reads MNHEY; CDR2 reads SVGEGT. V was cut by 2 bases and J by 3 bases, with 11 bases left in between. The CDR3 DNA follows: TGTGCCAGCAGTTACGGACCCCCAGGCTACAATGAGCAGTTCTTC. Residues: CASSYGPPGYNEQFF.

In this sample, this clonotype turned up a few times. The chain has TRBV13 and TRBJ1-1; D remains ambiguous. The CDR3 is made up of 12 amino acids. Germline values: CDR1 PRHDT, CDR2 FYEKMQ (reference sequence). The V and J ends lost 5 bases and 7 bases respectively, with 11 bases between them. CDR3 sequence: CASSVHGDEAFF. Written as DNA, the CDR3 is TGTGCCAGCAGCGTCCATGGGGATGAAGCTTTCTTT.

This sequence joins TRBV7-2 and TRBJ2-1, with D possibly TRBD2 on 7 matching bases. Germline-derived CDR1 and CDR2 are SGHTA and FQGNSA. The V end was cut by 0 bases, the J end by 5 bases, with 17 bases between. CDR3 length equals 17 residues. Written as DNA, the CDR3 is TGTGCCAGCAGCTTAGCCCGGGGGGCCACAGCGAACAATGAGCAGTTCTTC. This encodes CASSLARGATANNEQFF.

This clonotype was detected only a few times. The genes are TRBV29-1 and TRBJ2-2, with a weak D call TRBD1 (8 bases). Trimming left V 6 bases short and J 6 bases short, with 23 bases between. CDR1 is SQVTM, CDR2 ANQGSEA, per germline. The CDR3 runs to 16 residues. For the CDR3, the DNA is TGCAGCGTCGAAATGACAGGGGCCCGGGGGGCCGGGGAGCTGTTTTTT. Protein product: CSVEMTGARGAGELFF.

This clonotype was found a few times. The gene calls are TRBV29-1 and TRBJ2-7; D possibly corresponds to TRBD2 (5 bases). Germline CDR1 reads SQVTM; CDR2 reads ANQGSEA. This CDR3 is built from 13 residues. Trimming took 4 bases from V and 2 from J, leaving 12 bases between them. CDR3: CSVVGSGTYEQYF. CDR3 in DNA: TGCAGCGTTGTAGGTTCGGGGACCTACGAGCAGTACTTC.

The CDR3 region is CASSQRQGIGELFF. In DNA form, the CDR3 reads TGCGCCAGCAGCCAAAGACAGGGGATCGGGGAGCTGTTTTTT. The rearrangement links TRBV4-3 to TRBJ2-2, with TRBD1 identical over 8 bases. This CDR3 is built from 14 residues. With V trimmed by 2 bases and J by 7 bases, 3 bases remained unmatched. From germline, CDR1 is LGHNA and CDR2 YSLEER.

The chain employs TRBV19 and TRBJ2-3, with 9 bases fitting TRBD1. The CDR3 consists of 14 residues. Germline CDR1 is LNHDA and CDR2 is SQIVND (reference sequence). V shed 9 bases, J shed 1 base, and the junction held 5 bases outside the gene matches. The CDR3 sequence is CASRDRVRTDTQYF. CDR3 sequence (DNA): TGTGCCAGCCGGGACAGGGTCCGCACAGATACGCAGTATTTT.

This clonotype was seen more than once but under ten times. V and J are TRBV5-6 and TRBJ2-7; 8 nucleotides agree with TRBD1. Germline lookup yields CDR1 SGHDT and CDR2 YYEEEE. Germline trimming cut 6 bases from V and 2 bases from J; bases unmatched to any gene: 7. The CDR3 loop spans 14 amino acids. As DNA, the CDR3 is TGTGCCAGCACCAGACAGGGGACGGCCTACGAGCAGTACGTC. It yields the protein CASTRQGTAYEQYV.

CDR3 nucleotide sequence: TGTGCCAGCAGCTTAGGAGAAAAGGAGACCCAGTACTTC. Its protein is CASSLGEKETQYF. This sequence joins TRBV7-7 and TRBJ2-5; D gene ambiguous. Germline V CDR1 and CDR2: SSHAT, FNYEAQ (reference sequence). The CDR3 is 13 residues long. Trimming left V 1 base short and J 5 bases short, with 8 bases between.

This clonotype was seen a handful of times. The chain couples TRBV28 to TRBJ2-6; D possibly corresponds to TRBD2 (5 bases). CDR3 length equals 15 residues. V was cut by 6 bases and J by 0 bases, with 9 bases left in between. CDR1 is MDHEN and CDR2 is SYDVKM in the germline V gene. The CDR3, as DNA: TGTGCCAGCAGAGGTGGGAGCTCTGGGGCCAACGTCCTGACTTTC. It codes for CASRGGSSGANVLTF.

By its share, this clonotype is medium-sized. The chain employs TRBV5-5 and TRBJ2-3; D perhaps matches TRBD1 (6 bases). V shed 0 bases and J shed 3 bases, with 11 bases lying between them. This CDR3 has 15 residues. From germline, CDR1 is SGHKS and CDR2 YYEKEE (reference sequence). The CDR3 spells CASSLVQGQTDTQYF. As DNA, the CDR3 is TGTGCCAGCAGCTTGGTACAGGGTCAGACAGATACGCAGTATTTT.

At least ten counts were recorded for this clonotype. This chain joins TRBV20-1 and TRBJ2-7, with 8 bases matching TRBD1. The V segment lost 6 bases and the J segment 9 bases; nucleotides outside the gene matches: 7. Germline V lookup: CDR1 DFQATT, CDR2 SNEGSKA (reference sequence). The CDR3 length is 11 residues. The CDR3 coding sequence is TGCAGTGCCGGACAGGGCCTCGGGCAGTACGTC. It translates to CSAGQGLGQYV.

This clonotype came up a few times. V usage is TRBV9 and J usage is TRBJ1-6; maybe TRBD1 (6 bases). In germline, CDR1 is SGDLS, CDR2 YYNGEE. V lost 6 bases, J lost 11 bases, and 15 bases lay in between. CDR3 size: 13 residues. CDR3 bases: TGTGCCAGCACTATTACAGGGTCTACACCCCTCCACTTT. This codes for CASTITGSTPLHF. Full variable domain (rest looked up from reference TRBV9 and TRBJ1-6): DSGVTQTPKHLITATGQRVTLRCSPRSGDLSVYWYQQSLDQGLQFLIQYYNGEERAKGNILERFSAQQFPDLHSELNLSSLELGDSALYFCASTITGSTPLHFGNGTRLTVT.

The table lists this clonotype with many counts. The gene calls are TRBV5-1 and TRBJ2-3; 12 positions agree with TRBD1. J lost 5 bases, V lost 0 bases, and 4 bases had no gene match. CDR1 is SGHRS and CDR2 is YFSETQ in the germline V gene. The CDR3 length is 16 residues. CDR3 protein: CASSLGDRGPGDTQYF. CDR3 DNA: TGCGCCAGCAGCTTGGGGGACAGGGGGCCGGGAGATACGCAGTATTTT.

At least ten counts were recorded for this clonotype. J is TRBJ2-3 and V is TRBV10-2; D may be TRBD1 (5 bases). The CDR3 is made up of 13 amino acids. The ends were cut back, 6 bases at V and 1 base at J, with 8 bases in the middle. Germline loops: CDR1 WSHSY, CDR2 SAAADI. DNA of the CDR3: TGCGCCAGCAGGTTACAGGGCACAGATACGCAGTATTTT. It encodes CASRLQGTDTQYF.

This clonotype was detected many times. This chain connects TRBV12-3 or TRBV12-4 to TRBJ2-3; 11 positions match TRBD2. The J segment lost 4 bases and the V segment lost 1 base, leaving 4 bases of the junction unmatched. The CDR3 loop spans 16 amino acids. The CDR3 reads CASSLGLAGPADTQYF. Written as DNA, the CDR3 is TGTGCCAGCAGTTTAGGACTAGCGGGGCCAGCAGATACGCAGTATTTT.

This clonotype appeared a few times. The V and J genes are TRBV7-2 and TRBJ2-3; 14 bases map to TRBD2. The CDR3 covers 16 residues. CDR1 and CDR2 (germline): SGHTA, FQGNSA. V gave up 1 base and J gave up 5 bases; unmatched junction bases: 2. The CDR3 DNA follows: TGTGCCAGCAGCTTAGTGGGGACTAGCGGGGGAGATACGCAGTATTTT. Amino acids: CASSLVGTSGGDTQYF.

This clonotype was counted a few times. V and J are TRBV11-2 and TRBJ2-7; 10 bases agree with TRBD2. This CDR3 has 14 residues. V shed 5 bases, J shed 2 bases, and the junction held 3 bases outside the gene matches. Germline V gene lookup returns CDR1 SGHAT and CDR2 FQNNGV. CDR3 protein: CASSPGTSAYEQYF. For the CDR3, the DNA is TGTGCCAGCAGCCCCGGGACTAGCGCCTACGAGCAGTACTTC. Together with reference TRBV11-2 and TRBJ2-7, the CDR3 gives the full variable domain: EAGVAQSPRYKIIEKRQSVAFWCNPISGHATLYWYQQILGQGPKLLIQFQNNGVVDDSQLPKDRFSAERLKGVDSTLKIQPAKLEDSAVYLCASSPGTSAYEQYFGPGTRLTVT.

In its sample, this clonotype was seen a few times. The chain combines TRBV5-4 with TRBJ2-3; D not resolved. CDR3 length: 16 residues. Trimming shortened V by 3 bases and J by 0 bases, and 14 bases separated the two germline ends. CDR1 SGHNT and CDR2 YYREEE come from the germline V gene (reference sequence). The CDR3 DNA is TGTGCCAGCAGCTCCCCGTCCAGCGTCAGCACAGATACGCAGTATTTT. It encodes CASSSPSSVSTDTQYF.

This clonotype was recorded a few times. The J gene is TRBJ2-5, the V gene TRBV3-1; possible D gene TRBD1, 6 bases. This CDR3 is 15 amino acids long. Trimming removed 4 bases from V and 5 bases from J, with 17 bases in between. The germline V gene encodes CDR1 LGHDT and CDR2 YNNKEL (reference sequence). For the CDR3, the DNA is TGTGCCAGCAGCCTACGACAGGCTGCCGGGGAGACCCAGTACTTC. Translated, it gives CASSLRQAAGETQYF.

This clonotype was counted at least ten times. The CDR3 DNA follows: TGCGCCAGCAGCTTGGTTGGGACAGGGGGCGCGGGGCAGTTCTTC. This translates into CASSLVGTGGAGQFF. This rearrangement joins TRBV5-1 to TRBJ2-1; 12 bases match TRBD1. V trimming: 0 bases; J trimming: 12 bases; junction bases outside the gene matches: 7. Per germline, CDR1 SGHRS and CDR2 YFSETQ. This CDR3 spans 15 amino acids.